The text below deals with one T cell receptor beta chain. These data come from a study of control samples from healthy donors and cancer patients. The assay was immunoSEQ multiplex PCR, and TCRdb's table has in-frame clones only and misses some. The table includes 100,000 to 150,000 clones, around 86% detected once. Germline CDR1 and CDR2: SQVTM and ANQGSEA. Trimming left V 6 bases short and J 5 bases short, with 13 bases between. The CDR3 has 12 residues. V and J are TRBV29-1 and TRBJ1-2, with D possibly being TRBD1 (6 bases). This receptor was taken from a man in his forties in good health. The source material was blood. In DNA, the CDR3 is TGCAGCGTAATACAGGGAGCTTATGGCTACACCTTC. It yields the protein CSVIQGAYGYTF.